Listed below are T cell receptor beta chains from one sample, sequenced in a study of tumor-infiltrating lymphocytes in primary liver carcinoma. TCRdb independently ran MiXCR on the multiplex PCR reads; one entry per CDR3 protein. This table holds hundreds of thousands of distinct CDR3 sequences, 45% to 70% found once. Sequences were obtained from peripheral blood. The receptors come from a woman aged 25 to 39 with primary liver carcinoma and hepatitis B virus infection. CDR3s include the opening cysteine and the closing phenylalanine or tryptophan. The D gene is left open where the match is weak. Some rows mark clone size as missing; the rest say once, few, many or name a class of expanded clone.

CDR3 protein	CDR3 DNA	J gene	clone size	D gene	V gene
CASSIGGTIYNEQFF	TGTGCCAGTAGTATAGGCGGGACGATCTACAATGAGCAGTTCTTC	TRBJ2-1	NA	NA	TRBV19
CASSFGISYEQYF	TGTGCCAGCAGTTTTGGGATCTCCTACGAGCAGTACTTC	TRBJ2-7	many	NA	TRBV12-3/TRBV12-4
CASSDITGTQYF	TGTGCCAGCAGTGACATCACTGGCACGCAGTATTTT	TRBJ2-3	few	NA	TRBV6-1
CAWSGGIPGLAGSGSYNEQFF	TGTGCCTGGAGTGGGGGGATTCCGGGACTAGCGGGATCGGGGTCCTACAATGAGCAGTTCTTC	TRBJ2-1	NA	TRBD2	TRBV30
CASSSSGYEQYF	TGTGCCAGCAGTTCGTCGGGATACGAGCAGTACTTC	TRBJ2-7	few	NA	TRBV12-3/TRBV12-4
CASTRGWQPQHF	TGTGCCAGCACGCGGGGCTGGCAGCCCCAGCATTTT	TRBJ1-5	NA	NA	TRBV12-3/TRBV12-4
CANSQERLAGVNEQYF	TGCGCCAACAGCCAAGAACGCCTAGCGGGAGTGAACGAGCAGTACTTC	TRBJ2-7	NA	TRBD2	TRBV4-3
CASSYRGRTEAFF	TGTGCCAGCAGTTACAGGGGGCGGACTGAAGCTTTCTTT	TRBJ1-1	many	TRBD1	TRBV6-2/TRBV6-3
CSSSRGGVWTEAFF	TGCAGCTCCTCGCGGGGAGGGGTATGGACTGAAGCTTTCTTT	TRBJ1-1	many	NA	TRBV29-1
CASSQDPVSGRHEQYF	TGCGCCAGCAGCCAAGATCCCGTCTCCGGACGGCACGAGCAGTACTTC	TRBJ2-7	NA	NA	TRBV4-1
CARSSPVDSPLHF	TGTGCCCGCAGTTCCCCCGTGGATTCACCCCTCCACTTT	TRBJ1-6	NA	NA	TRBV28
CASSPGLSNEQYF	TGTGCCAGCAGCCCTGGGCTATCCAACGAGCAGTACTTC	TRBJ2-7	NA	NA	TRBV11-1
CASRARGRAEAFF	TGTGCCAGCAGGGCCAGGGGAAGGGCTGAAGCTTTCTTT	TRBJ1-1	few	NA	TRBV6-2/TRBV6-3
CASLPHEGADGYTF	TGTGCCAGCCTCCCCCACGAGGGGGCTGACGGCTACACCTTC	TRBJ1-2	NA	TRBD1	TRBV2
CSAHGGGAGYQETQYF	TGCAGTGCACACGGCGGGGGGGCGGGTTATCAAGAGACCCAGTACTTC	TRBJ2-5	NA	TRBD2	TRBV20-1
CASSLGQWVREQYF	TGCGCCAGCAGCTTAGGACAGTGGGTTCGTGAGCAGTACTTC	TRBJ2-7	NA	NA	TRBV5-1